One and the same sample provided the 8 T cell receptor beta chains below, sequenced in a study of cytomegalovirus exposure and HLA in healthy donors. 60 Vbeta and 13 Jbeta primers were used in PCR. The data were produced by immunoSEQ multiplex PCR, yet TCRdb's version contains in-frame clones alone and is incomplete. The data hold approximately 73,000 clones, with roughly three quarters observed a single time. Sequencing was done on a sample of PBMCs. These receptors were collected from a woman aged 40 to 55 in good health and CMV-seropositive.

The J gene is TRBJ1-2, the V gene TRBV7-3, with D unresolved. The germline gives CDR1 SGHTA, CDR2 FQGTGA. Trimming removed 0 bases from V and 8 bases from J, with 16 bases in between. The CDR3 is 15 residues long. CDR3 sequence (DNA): TGTGCCAGCAGCTTAACGTTGGCAGGTCGAGAGGGCTACACCTTC. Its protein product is CASSLTLAGREGYTF.

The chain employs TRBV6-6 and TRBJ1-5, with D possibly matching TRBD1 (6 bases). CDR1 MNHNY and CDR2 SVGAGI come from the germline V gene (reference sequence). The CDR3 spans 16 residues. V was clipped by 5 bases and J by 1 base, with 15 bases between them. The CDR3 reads CASSQQGSRSNQPQHF. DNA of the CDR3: TGTGCCAGCAGTCAGCAGGGGTCTAGGAGCAATCAGCCCCAGCATTTT.

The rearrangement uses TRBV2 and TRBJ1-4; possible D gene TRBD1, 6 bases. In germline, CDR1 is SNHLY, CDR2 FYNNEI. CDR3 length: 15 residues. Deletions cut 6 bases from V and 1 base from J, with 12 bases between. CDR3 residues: CASRVYRETNEKLFF. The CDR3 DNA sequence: TGTGCCAGCAGGGTGTACAGGGAAACTAATGAAAAACTGTTTTTT.

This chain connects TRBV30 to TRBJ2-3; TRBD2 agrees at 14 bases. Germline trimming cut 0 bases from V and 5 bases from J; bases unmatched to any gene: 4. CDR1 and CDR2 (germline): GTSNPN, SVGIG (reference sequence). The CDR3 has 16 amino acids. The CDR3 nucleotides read TGTGCCTGGAGTGTGGGGACTAGCGGGGGCCGAGATACGCAGTATTTT. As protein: CAWSVGTSGGRDTQYF. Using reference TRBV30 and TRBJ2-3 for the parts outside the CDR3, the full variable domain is SQTIHQWPATLVQPVGSPLSLECTVEGTSNPNLYWYRQAAGRGLQLLFYSVGIGQISSEVPQNLSASRPQDRQFILSSKKLLLSDSGFYLCAWSVGTSGGRDTQYFGPGTRLTVL.

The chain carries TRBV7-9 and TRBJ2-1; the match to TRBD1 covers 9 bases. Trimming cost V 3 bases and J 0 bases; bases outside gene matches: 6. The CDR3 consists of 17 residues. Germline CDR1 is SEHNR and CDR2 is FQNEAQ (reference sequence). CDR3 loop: CASSLSPGQGSYNEQFF. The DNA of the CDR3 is TGTGCCAGCAGCTTGTCCCCGGGACAGGGCTCCTACAATGAGCAGTTCTTC.

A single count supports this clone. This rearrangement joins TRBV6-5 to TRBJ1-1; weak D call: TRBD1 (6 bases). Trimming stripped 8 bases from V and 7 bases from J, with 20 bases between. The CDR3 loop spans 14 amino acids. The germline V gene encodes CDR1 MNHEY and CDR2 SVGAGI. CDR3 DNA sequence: TGTGCCAGCGAGCGGGCCGGGGGGCCTGGTGAAGCTTTCTTT. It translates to CASERAGGPGEAFF.

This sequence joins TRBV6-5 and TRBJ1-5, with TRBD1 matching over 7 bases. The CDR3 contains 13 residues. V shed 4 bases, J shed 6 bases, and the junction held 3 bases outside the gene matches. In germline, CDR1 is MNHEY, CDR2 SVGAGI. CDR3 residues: CASSSTGIQPQHF. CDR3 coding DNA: TGTGCCAGCAGTTCGACAGGGATTCAGCCCCAGCATTTT.

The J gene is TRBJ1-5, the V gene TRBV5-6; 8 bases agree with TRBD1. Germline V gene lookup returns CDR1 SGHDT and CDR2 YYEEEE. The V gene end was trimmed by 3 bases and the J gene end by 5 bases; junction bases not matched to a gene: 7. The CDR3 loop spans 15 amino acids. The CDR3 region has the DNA TGTGCCAGCAGCTCGTCGGGACAGGTTTATCAGCCCCAGCATTTT. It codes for CASSSSGQVYQPQHF.